The clone carrying this T cell receptor beta chain occurred many times. These data belong to a study of T-cell reconstitution after alpha-beta-depleted transplantation in children. This sample's TCRbeta library carried unique molecular identifier barcodes. TCRdb recomputed calls from the PCR reads with MiXCR, one row per CDR3 protein. Found here are fewer than 120,000 distinct CDR3 sequences, under 13% of them singletons; the top ten hold approximately 7.9%. The input for sequencing was PBMCs from the stem cell graft donor, taken from the stem cell graft. The TCR comes from a human donor who donated a stem cell graft to a child with acute lymphoblastic leukemia.

The CDR3 reads CASRRQESSNYEQYF. The CDR3 DNA sequence: TGTGCCAGCAGAAGACAGGAGTCGTCTAATTACGAGCAGTACTTC. The chain employs TRBV28 and TRBJ2-7, with D maybe TRBD1 (6 bases). This CDR3 has 15 residues. With 6 bases removed from V and 4 bases from J, the gap between germline ends came to 19 bases. The germline V gene has CDR1 MDHEN and CDR2 SYDVKM. Based on the CDR3 plus reference TRBV28 and TRBJ2-7, the full variable domain is DVKVTQSSRYLVKRTGEKVFLECVQDMDHENMFWYRQDPGLGLRLIYFSYDVKMKEKGDIPEGYSVSREKKERFSLILESASTNQTSMYLCASRRQESSNYEQYFGPGTRLTVT.